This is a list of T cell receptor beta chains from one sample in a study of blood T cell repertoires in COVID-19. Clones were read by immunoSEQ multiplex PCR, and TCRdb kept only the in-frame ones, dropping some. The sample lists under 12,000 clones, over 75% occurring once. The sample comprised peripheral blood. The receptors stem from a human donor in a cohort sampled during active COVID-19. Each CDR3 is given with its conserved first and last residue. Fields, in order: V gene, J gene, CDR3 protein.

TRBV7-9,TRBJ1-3,CASSADGGNTIYF
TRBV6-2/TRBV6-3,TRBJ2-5,CASSYSQKVSGTQYF
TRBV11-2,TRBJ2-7,CASSLVSSGRAHEQYF
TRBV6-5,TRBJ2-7,CASSPPGLHSYEQYF
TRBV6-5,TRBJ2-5,CASSNIGGVETQYF
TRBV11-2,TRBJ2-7,CASSLTGLNKWYF
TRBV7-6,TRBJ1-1,CASSLLSSSEAFF
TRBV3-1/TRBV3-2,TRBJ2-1,CASSSPFQGNEQFF
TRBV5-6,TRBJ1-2,CASSNGRILGYGYTF
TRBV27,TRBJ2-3,CASSFFTDTQYF
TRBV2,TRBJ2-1,CASSEQAGSYNEQFF
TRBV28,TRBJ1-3,CASSLWAGPSGNTIYF
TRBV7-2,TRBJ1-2,CASSLVPVNYGYTF
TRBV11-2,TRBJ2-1,CASSLELAPYNEQFF
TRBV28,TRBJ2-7,CASSTSGTLYEQYF
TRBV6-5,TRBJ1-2,CASSTGDGTNYGYTF
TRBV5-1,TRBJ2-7,CASSLSPGGAYEQYF
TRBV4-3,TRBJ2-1,CASTPGAGTSNEQFF
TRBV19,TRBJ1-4,CASSIARQTSGTNEKLFF
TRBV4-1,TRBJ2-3,CASSQDGFSTDTQYF
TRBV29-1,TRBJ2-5,CSVEKGGLFRKETQYF
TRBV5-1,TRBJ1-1,CASRQGQNTEAFF
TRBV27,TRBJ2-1,CASSFPGKEQFF
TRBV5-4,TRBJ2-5,CASSLPGQQETQYF
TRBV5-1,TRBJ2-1,CASSLLSTDNEQFF
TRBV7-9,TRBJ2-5,CASRLAGQETQYF
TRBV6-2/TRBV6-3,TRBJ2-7,CASSYSRLRGRYEQYF
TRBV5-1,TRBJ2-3,CASSTGTSGTDTQYF
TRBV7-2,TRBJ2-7,CASSPQASGAFYEQYF
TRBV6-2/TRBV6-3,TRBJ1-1,CASSSGTGGGKNTEAFF
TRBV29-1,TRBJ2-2,CSAGSGRGNTGELFF
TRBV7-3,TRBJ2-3,CASKPEGEADTQYF
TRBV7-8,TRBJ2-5,CASSFDRGFQTQYF
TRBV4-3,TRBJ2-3,CASSQVWGTSGRAGVTQYF
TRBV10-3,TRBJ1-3,CAIGVGDLSGNTIYF
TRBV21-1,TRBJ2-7,CASSKGGRISYEQYF
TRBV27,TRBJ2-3,CASSFSGTSGTQYF
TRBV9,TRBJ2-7,CASSAGLAGTYEQYF
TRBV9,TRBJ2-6,CASSVDRTQALSSGANVLTF
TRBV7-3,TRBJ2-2,CASSLGLAGGLTGELFF
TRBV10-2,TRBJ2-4,CASRPMVAKNIQYF
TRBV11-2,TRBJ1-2,CASSANRNYGYTF
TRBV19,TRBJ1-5,CASSGTGGMSNQPQHF
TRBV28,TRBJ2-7,CASRPGTGGMYEQYF
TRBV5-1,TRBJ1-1,CASSLGNRGNTEAFF
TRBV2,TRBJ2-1,CASKRLAGGPHNEQFF
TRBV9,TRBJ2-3,CASSVVGWGGHSSTDTQYF
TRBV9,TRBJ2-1,CASSIPPAGGGLREQFF
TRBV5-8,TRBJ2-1,CASSPNLAGGLRSYNEQFF
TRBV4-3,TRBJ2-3,CASSQRWGRELGDTQYF
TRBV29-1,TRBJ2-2,CSVFPGTGVVGELFF
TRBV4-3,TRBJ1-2,CASSQGPPGEVGYTF
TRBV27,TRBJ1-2,CASSLYRGDGYTF
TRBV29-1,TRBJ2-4,CSVGTGGKNIQYF
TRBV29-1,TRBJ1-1,CSARGQWNTEAFF
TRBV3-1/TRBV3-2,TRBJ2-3,CASSQGLAGSTDTQYF
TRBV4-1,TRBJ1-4,CASSQDGGGRGEKLFF
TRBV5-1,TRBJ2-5,CASSVGTSGSSETQYF
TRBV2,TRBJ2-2,CASSDQANTGELFF
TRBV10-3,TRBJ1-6,CAIGWAHNSPLHF